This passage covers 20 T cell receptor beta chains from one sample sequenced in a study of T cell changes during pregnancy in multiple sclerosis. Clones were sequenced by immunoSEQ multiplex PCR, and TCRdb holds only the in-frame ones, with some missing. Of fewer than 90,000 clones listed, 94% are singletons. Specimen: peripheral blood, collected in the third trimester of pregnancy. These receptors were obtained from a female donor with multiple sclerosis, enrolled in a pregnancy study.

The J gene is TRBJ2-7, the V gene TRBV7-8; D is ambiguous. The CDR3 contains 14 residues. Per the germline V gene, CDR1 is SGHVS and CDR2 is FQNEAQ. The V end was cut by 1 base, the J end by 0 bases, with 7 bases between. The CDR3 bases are TGTGCCAGCAGCTTAGTCGGTTCCTCCTACGAGCAGTACTTC. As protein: CASSLVGSSYEQYF.

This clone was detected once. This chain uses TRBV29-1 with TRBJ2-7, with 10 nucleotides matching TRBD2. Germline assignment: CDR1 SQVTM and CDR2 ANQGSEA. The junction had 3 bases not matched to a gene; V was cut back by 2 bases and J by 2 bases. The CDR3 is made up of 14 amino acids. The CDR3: CSVESGLAPYEQYF. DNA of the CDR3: TGCAGCGTTGAATCGGGACTAGCGCCCTACGAGCAGTACTTC.

As DNA, the CDR3 is TGTGCCAGCAGTTTTAAACAGGGGATTAAGGAAGCTTTCTTT. It yields the protein CASSFKQGIKEAFF. The V call is TRBV27, the J call TRBJ1-1, with 7 bases lining up with TRBD1. CDR1 MNHEY and CDR2 SMNVEV come from the germline V gene (reference sequence). J was trimmed by 8 bases and V by 3 bases; bases with no gene match: 9. The CDR3 extends over 14 amino acids.

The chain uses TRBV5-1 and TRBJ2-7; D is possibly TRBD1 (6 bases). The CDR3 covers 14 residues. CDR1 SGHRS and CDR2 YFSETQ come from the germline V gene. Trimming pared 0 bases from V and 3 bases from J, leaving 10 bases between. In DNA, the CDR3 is TGCGCCAGCAGCTTGGCCTTACAGGGCTACGAGCAGTACTTC. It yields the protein CASSLALQGYEQYF. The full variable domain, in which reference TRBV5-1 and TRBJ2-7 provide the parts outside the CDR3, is KAGVTQTPRYLIKTRGQQVTLSCSPISGHRSVSWYQQTPGQGLQFLFEYFSETQRNKGNFPGRFSGRQFSNSRSEMNVSTLELGDSALYLCASSLALQGYEQYFGPGTRLTVT.

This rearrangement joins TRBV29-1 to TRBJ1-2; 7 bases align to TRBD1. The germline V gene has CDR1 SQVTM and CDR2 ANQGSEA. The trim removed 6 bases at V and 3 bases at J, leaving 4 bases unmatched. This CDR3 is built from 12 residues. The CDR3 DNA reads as TGCAGCGTGGAGGGACAGTACTATGGCTACACCTTC. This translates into CSVEGQYYGYTF.

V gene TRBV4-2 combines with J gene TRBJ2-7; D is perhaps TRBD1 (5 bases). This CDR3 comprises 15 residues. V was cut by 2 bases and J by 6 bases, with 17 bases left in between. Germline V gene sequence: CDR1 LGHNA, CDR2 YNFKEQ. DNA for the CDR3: TGTGCCAGCAGCCAATCGACTCCACCAACAGGCGAGCAGTACTTC. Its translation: CASSQSTPPTGEQYF.

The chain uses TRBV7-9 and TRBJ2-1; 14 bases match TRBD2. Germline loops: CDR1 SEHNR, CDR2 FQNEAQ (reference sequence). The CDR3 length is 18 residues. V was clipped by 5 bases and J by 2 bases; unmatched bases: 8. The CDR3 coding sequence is TGTGCCAGCAGCCGGGGACTAGCGGGAGTTATTGCCTACAATGAGCAGTTCTTC. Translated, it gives CASSRGLAGVIAYNEQFF.

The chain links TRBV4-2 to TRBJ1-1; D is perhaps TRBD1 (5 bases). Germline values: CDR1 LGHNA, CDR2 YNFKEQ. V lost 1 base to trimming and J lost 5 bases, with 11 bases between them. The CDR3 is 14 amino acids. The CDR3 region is CASSQVGALTEAFF. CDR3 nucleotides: TGTGCCAGCAGCCAAGTAGGGGCACTGACTGAAGCTTTCTTT.

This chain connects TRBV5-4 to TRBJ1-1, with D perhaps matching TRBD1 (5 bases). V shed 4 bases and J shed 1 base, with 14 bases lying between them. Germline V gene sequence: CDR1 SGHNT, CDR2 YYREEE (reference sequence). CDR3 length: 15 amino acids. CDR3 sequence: CASSQKQVRNTEAFF. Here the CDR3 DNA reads TGTGCCAGCAGCCAAAAACAGGTGAGGAACACTGAAGCTTTCTTT.

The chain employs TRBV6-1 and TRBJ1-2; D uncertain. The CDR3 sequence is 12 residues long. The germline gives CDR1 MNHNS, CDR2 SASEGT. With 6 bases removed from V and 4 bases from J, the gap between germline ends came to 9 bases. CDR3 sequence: CASRLRSYGYTF. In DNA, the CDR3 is TGTGCCAGCAGGCTACGGTCCTATGGCTACACCTTC.

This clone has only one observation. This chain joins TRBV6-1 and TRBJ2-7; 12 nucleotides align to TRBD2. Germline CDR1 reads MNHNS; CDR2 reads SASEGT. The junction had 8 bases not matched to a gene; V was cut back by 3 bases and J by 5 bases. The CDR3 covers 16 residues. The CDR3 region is CASSDTLAGGGHEQYF. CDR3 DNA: TGTGCCAGCAGTGATACTCTAGCGGGAGGGGGCCACGAGCAGTACTTC.

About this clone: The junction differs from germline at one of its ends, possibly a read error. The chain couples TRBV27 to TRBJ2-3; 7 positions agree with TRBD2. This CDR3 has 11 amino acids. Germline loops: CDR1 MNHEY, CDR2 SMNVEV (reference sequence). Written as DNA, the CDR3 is TGTGCCAGCAGTTTAGGGGGGGAGCTACATTTT. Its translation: CASSLGGELHF.

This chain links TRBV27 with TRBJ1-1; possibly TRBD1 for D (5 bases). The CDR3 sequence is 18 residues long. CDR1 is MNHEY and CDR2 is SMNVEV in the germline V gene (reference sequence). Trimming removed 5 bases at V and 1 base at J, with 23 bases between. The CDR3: CASSGGDRPADGNTEAFF. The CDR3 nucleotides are TGTGCCAGCAGTGGGGGGGACCGGCCCGCGGACGGGAACACTGAAGCTTTCTTT.

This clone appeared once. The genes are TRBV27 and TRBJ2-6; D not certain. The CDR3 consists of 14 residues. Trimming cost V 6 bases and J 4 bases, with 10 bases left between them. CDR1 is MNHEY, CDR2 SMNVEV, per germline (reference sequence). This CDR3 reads CASRLALGANVLTF. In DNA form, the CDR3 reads TGTGCCAGCAGGCTCGCGCTGGGGGCCAACGTCCTGACTTTC. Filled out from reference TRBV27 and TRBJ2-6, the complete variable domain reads EAQVTQNPRYLITVTGKKLTVTCSQNMNHEYMSWYRQDPGLGLRQIYYSMNVEVTDKGDVPEGYKVSRKEKRNFPLILESPSPNQTSLYFCASRLALGANVLTFGAGSRLTVL.

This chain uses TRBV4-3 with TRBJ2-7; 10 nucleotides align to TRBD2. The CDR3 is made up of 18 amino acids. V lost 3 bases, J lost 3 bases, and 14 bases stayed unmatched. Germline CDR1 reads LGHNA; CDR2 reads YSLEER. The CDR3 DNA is TGCGCCAGCAGCCACGGGACAGGCCCACTAGCGGGGCACTACGAGCAGTACTTC. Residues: CASSHGTGPLAGHYEQYF.

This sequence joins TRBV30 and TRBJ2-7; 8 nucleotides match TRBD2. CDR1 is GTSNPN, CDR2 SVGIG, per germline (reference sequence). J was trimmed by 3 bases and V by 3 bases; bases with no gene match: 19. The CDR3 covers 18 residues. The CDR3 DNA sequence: TGTGCCTGGAGCCCCTCCCCTCGTCGGACTAGCAGAAACTACGAGCAGTACTTC. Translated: CAWSPSPRRTSRNYEQYF.

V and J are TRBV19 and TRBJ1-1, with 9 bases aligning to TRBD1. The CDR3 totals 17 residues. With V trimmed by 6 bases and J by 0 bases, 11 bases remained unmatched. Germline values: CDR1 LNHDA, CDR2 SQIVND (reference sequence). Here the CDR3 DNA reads TGTGCCAGTAGAGTCTCGGACAGGGGAGCCATGAACACTGAAGCTTTCTTT. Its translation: CASRVSDRGAMNTEAFF.

This CDR3 reads CASSWGQGNYEQYF. The CDR3, as DNA: TGTGCCAGCAGCTGGGGACAGGGCAACTACGAGCAGTACTTC. The V gene is TRBV5-5, the J gene TRBJ2-7, with TRBD1 identical over 9 bases. The CDR3 runs to 14 residues. The germline CDR1 and CDR2 sequences are SGHKS and YYEKEE (reference sequence). V shed 3 bases and J 3 bases; nucleotides not matched to a gene: 4.

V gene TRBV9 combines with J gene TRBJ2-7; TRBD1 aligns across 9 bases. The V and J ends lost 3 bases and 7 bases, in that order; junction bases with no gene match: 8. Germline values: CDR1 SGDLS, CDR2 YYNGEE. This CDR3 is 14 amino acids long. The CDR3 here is CASSDRDRDGEQYF. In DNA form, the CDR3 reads TGTGCCAGCAGCGACCGGGACAGGGATGGAGAGCAGTACTTC. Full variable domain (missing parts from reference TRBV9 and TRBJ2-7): DSGVTQTPKHLITATGQRVTLRCSPRSGDLSVYWYQQSLDQGLQFLIQYYNGEERAKGNILERFSAQQFPDLHSELNLSSLELGDSALYFCASSDRDRDGEQYFGPGTRLTVT.

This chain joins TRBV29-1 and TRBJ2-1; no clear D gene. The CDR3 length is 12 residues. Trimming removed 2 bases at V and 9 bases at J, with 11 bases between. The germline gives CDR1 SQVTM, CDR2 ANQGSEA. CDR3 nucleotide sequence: TGCAGCGTTGAATCCTCGGTGAGTGAGCAGTTCTTC. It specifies CSVESSVSEQFF.